These 11 T cell receptor beta chains came from one sample sequenced in a study of shared clonotypes between healthy human individuals. Generated by immunoSEQ multiplex PCR, the TCRdb table keeps only in-frame clones and is missing some. The repertoire holds roughly 500,000 clones, with roughly 78% as singletons. Sample: PBMCs. The receptors originated from a woman between 40 and 55 years old in good health. Some clones in this sample may be carry-over from other donors' samples.

The chain's CDR3 is CASSNRGFNEKLFF. As DNA, the CDR3 is TGTGCCAGCAGCAACAGAGGATTTAATGAAAAACTGTTTTTT. V usage is TRBV7-8 and J usage is TRBJ1-4; D not resolved. The CDR3 is 14 residues long. V lost 5 bases to trimming and J lost 4 bases, with 11 bases between them. Germline-derived CDR1 and CDR2 are SGHVS and FQNEAQ.

The V gene is TRBV5-6, the J gene TRBJ1-4, with D unclear. CDR1 SGHDT and CDR2 YYEEEE come from the germline V gene. This CDR3 contains 14 residues. Trimming removed 4 bases from V and 0 bases from J, with 7 bases in between. CDR3 amino acids: CASSKVTTNEKLFF. The CDR3 region has the DNA TGTGCCAGCAGCAAGGTTACAACTAATGAAAAACTGTTTTTT.

This chain connects TRBV28 to TRBJ2-1, with 11 bases lining up with TRBD2. Germline V lookup: CDR1 MDHEN, CDR2 SYDVKM. Unmatched junction bases numbered 15, after V lost 2 bases and J lost 0 bases. CDR3 size: 21 residues. DNA for the CDR3: TGTGCCAGCAGTTTACCGGGACTAGCGGAGCGAAAGGTCCACTCCTACAATGAGCAGTTCTTC. This sequence encodes CASSLPGLAERKVHSYNEQFF.

J is TRBJ2-5 and V is TRBV10-2; 7 nucleotides agree with TRBD1. The CDR3 has 14 amino acids. Trimming took 5 bases from V and 2 from J; bases not matched to a gene: 5. Germline CDR1 is WSHSY and CDR2 is SAAADI. The CDR3 sequence: CASSKQGPQETQYF. The DNA for the CDR3 is TGCGCCAGCAGTAAACAGGGGCCGCAAGAGACCCAGTACTTC.

V usage is TRBV4-2 and J usage is TRBJ2-1; 8 nucleotides line up with TRBD2. This CDR3 has 16 amino acids. Germline V CDR1 and CDR2: LGHNA, YNFKEQ. The junction had 13 bases not matched to a gene; V was cut back by 0 bases and J by 12 bases. CDR3 bases: TGTGCCAGCAGCCAAGAATCCAGCGGGGGCTCCCTCCCGCAGTTCTTC. Its translation: CASSQESSGGSLPQFF.

Points on this clone: A far larger clone differs by one base, so this is likely a read error. The chain joins TRBV28 to TRBJ1-2, with TRBD1 matching 9 bases. CDR3 size: 16 residues. Unmatched junction bases numbered 11, after V lost 6 bases and J lost 3 bases. The V gene's germline CDR1 is MDHEN and CDR2 SYDVKM. CDR3 region: CASRSFRQGVYYGYTF. The CDR3 DNA reads TGTGCCAGCAGATCCTTTAGACAGGGGGTTTACTATGGCTACACCTTC.

The chain carries TRBV6-1 and TRBJ2-5, with D tentatively TRBD2 (5 bases). This CDR3 comprises 15 residues. CDR1 and CDR2 from the germline V gene are MNHNS and SASEGT. V gave up 7 bases and J gave up 4 bases, with 19 bases separating them. The CDR3 coding sequence is TGTGCCAGCATTTCGCGGGTTTCGTACACAGAGACCCAGTACTTC. It yields the protein CASISRVSYTETQYF.

The chain recombines TRBV15 with TRBJ1-1; 7 positions match TRBD1. Unmatched junction bases numbered 9, after V lost 5 bases and J lost 9 bases. CDR1 LNHNV and CDR2 YYDKDF come from the germline V gene (reference sequence). The CDR3 is 13 amino acids. Here the CDR3 reads CATSQETGIQAFF. The CDR3 DNA reads as TGTGCCACCAGCCAAGAGACAGGGATACAAGCTTTCTTT.

The rearrangement uses TRBV4-3 and TRBJ2-1; no clear D. The germline gives CDR1 LGHNA, CDR2 YSLEER. The V end lost 3 bases, the J end lost 3 bases, and 6 bases lay between the germline ends. The CDR3 is 13 amino acids. This CDR3 reads CASSQGVYNEQFF. The CDR3 DNA follows: TGCGCCAGCAGCCAGGGCGTCTACAATGAGCAGTTCTTC.

The V and J genes are TRBV4-1 and TRBJ2-2, with 7 bases lining up with TRBD1. Germline-derived CDR1 and CDR2 are MGHRA and YSYEKL. This CDR3 spans 17 amino acids. The J segment lost 4 bases and the V segment lost 0 bases, leaving 8 bases of the junction unmatched. CDR3 nucleotide sequence: TGCGCCAGCAGCCAAGATGTTAGACAGGGACGCACCGGGGAGCTGTTTTTT. Translated, it gives CASSQDVRQGRTGELFF.

The genes are TRBV7-6 and TRBJ2-3; the D is unclear. Germline CDR1 SGHVS, CDR2 FNYEAQ. The V gene lost 1 base and the J gene lost 5 bases, with 10 bases spanning the gap. The CDR3 extends over 14 amino acids. CDR3 amino acids: CASSLVGNEDTQYF. The CDR3 DNA reads TGTGCCAGCAGCTTAGTGGGAAACGAAGATACGCAGTATTTT.